The TCR beta chain described here comes from a study of T cell repertoires in ileal Crohn's disease. Sequenced by immunoSEQ multiplex PCR; TCRdb stores in-frame clones only, minus some. The sample holds 15,000 or so clones, about 93% seen once. Trimming shortened V by 2 bases and J by 3 bases, and 14 bases separated the two germline ends. The CDR3 has 15 residues. Germline loops: CDR1 MGHRA, CDR2 YSYEKL. V usage is TRBV4-1 and J usage is TRBJ2-7; D perhaps matches TRBD2 (6 bases). The receptor comes from an adult with Crohn's disease. The sample was ileal tissue. The CDR3 coding sequence is TGCGCCAGCAGCCAATACCCCGGGGGTGACTACGAGCAGTACTTC. Protein: CASSQYPGGDYEQYF.